These 9 T cell receptor beta chains were sequenced from one sample in a study of technical replicates of blood from several donors. Clones were sequenced by immunoSEQ multiplex PCR, and TCRdb holds only the in-frame ones, with some missing. This table has 55,000 to 70,000 clones, over 85% appearing once. Sequencing used PBMCs. These receptors were taken from a human donor in good health. Some clones in this sample may be carry-over from other donors' samples.

This sequence joins TRBV5-6 and TRBJ1-6, with 9 positions matching TRBD1. Germline V CDR1 and CDR2: SGHDT, YYEEEE. Trimming at V came to 2 bases and at J to 9 bases, leaving 9 bases not matched to a gene. The CDR3 is made up of 16 amino acids. The chain's CDR3 is CASSFPTGTGFSPLHF. The CDR3 DNA reads as TGTGCCAGCAGCTTCCCGACCGGGACAGGGTTTTCACCCCTCCACTTT.

The rearrangement uses TRBV5-1 and TRBJ2-7; 13 nucleotides align to TRBD2. Germline CDR1 SGHRS, CDR2 YFSETQ. CDR3 length: 15 residues. Trimming at V came to 3 bases and at J to 6 bases, leaving 6 bases not matched to a gene. CDR3 in DNA: TGCGCCAGCAGCTCCACGACTAGCGGGGGGTCCGAGCAGTACTTC. It translates to CASSSTTSGGSEQYF.

This clone was detected a few times. The chain combines TRBV25-1 with TRBJ1-3; D may be TRBD1 (6 bases). This CDR3 has 16 residues. Looked up from germline, CDR1 is MGHDK and CDR2 is SYGVNS. V was cut by 5 bases and J by 9 bases, with 23 bases left in between. The CDR3 DNA sequence: TGTGCCAGCAGTCCACGGGGGGCAGCCGGAGGTGGCACCATATATTTT. Translation gives CASSPRGAAGGGTIYF.

The chain combines TRBV5-1 with TRBJ1-1; D unresolved. The germline V gene has CDR1 SGHRS and CDR2 YFSETQ. There are 13 residues in the CDR3. Trimming took off 2 bases at V and 1 base at J, with 6 bases between the two ends. The CDR3 sequence: CASSFDKNTEAFF. The DNA for the CDR3 is TGCGCCAGCAGCTTTGACAAGAACACTGAAGCTTTCTTT. Together with reference TRBV5-1 and TRBJ1-1, the CDR3 gives the full variable domain: KAGVTQTPRYLIKTRGQQVTLSCSPISGHRSVSWYQQTPGQGLQFLFEYFSETQRNKGNFPGRFSGRQFSNSRSEMNVSTLELGDSALYLCASSFDKNTEAFFGQGTRLTVV.

The chain carries TRBV2 and TRBJ2-7; D uncertain. Trimming stripped 1 base from V and 4 bases from J, with 2 bases between. This CDR3 has 11 residues. From germline, CDR1 is SNHLY and CDR2 FYNNEI. CDR3 sequence: CASSEVYEQYF. The CDR3 DNA is TGTGCCAGCAGTGAAGTATACGAGCAGTACTTC.

This chain joins TRBV4-2 and TRBJ1-1, with 7 bases lining up with TRBD1. CDR3 length: 14 residues. Trimming took 3 bases from V and 8 from J; bases not matched to a gene: 9. CDR1 is LGHNA, CDR2 YNFKEQ, per germline. The CDR3 bases are TGTGCCAGCAGCCACAGACAGGGAGCGGACGAAGCTTTCTTT. It is translated as CASSHRQGADEAFF.

In its sample, this clone was seen a few times. This chain links TRBV5-1 with TRBJ1-1; tentative D call: TRBD1 (5 bases). CDR3 length: 15 amino acids. Germline V gives CDR1 SGHRS, CDR2 YFSETQ. V lost 2 bases and J 1 base, leaving 12 bases between the germline ends. The chain's CDR3 is CASSFQTDKNTEAFF. CDR3 nucleotides: TGCGCCAGCAGCTTCCAGACAGATAAGAACACTGAAGCTTTCTTT.

The chain carries TRBV5-1 and TRBJ2-7, with D perhaps TRBD2 (5 bases). Trimming took 3 bases from V and 0 from J, leaving 7 bases between them. CDR3 size: 13 residues. Germline V CDR1 and CDR2: SGHRS, YFSETQ. For the CDR3, the DNA is TGCGCCAGCAGCTCCACTAGCTCCTACGAGCAGTACTTC. It yields the protein CASSSTSSYEQYF.

The V gene is TRBV19, the J gene TRBJ2-1, with 8 bases aligning to TRBD2. V shed 1 base and J 0 bases; nucleotides not matched to a gene: 2. The CDR3 contains 16 residues. Germline lookup yields CDR1 LNHDA and CDR2 SQIVND (reference sequence). The CDR3 region is CASSIGAGGSYNEQFF. The CDR3 DNA reads as TGTGCCAGTAGTATAGGGGCGGGAGGCTCCTACAATGAGCAGTTCTTC. Full variable domain (outside the CDR3, taken from reference TRBV19 and TRBJ2-1): DGGITQSPKYLFRKEGQNVTLSCEQNLNHDAMYWYRQDPGQGLRLIYYSQIVNDFQKGDIAEGYSVSREKKESFPLTVTSAQKNPTAFYLCASSIGAGGSYNEQFFGPGTRLTVL.